One and the same sample provided the 17 T cell receptor beta chains below, sequenced in a study of T-cell reconstitution after alpha-beta-depleted transplantation in children. Researchers prepared the TCRbeta library using unique molecular identifiers, the study reports. Via MiXCR, TCRdb re-called the PCR reads, giving one row per CDR3 protein. The data contain 500,000 to 650,000 distinct CDR3 sequences, approximately 13% of them singletons. Sequenced material: PBMCs, mostly from graft donor cells, taken 360 days after TCRalphabeta/CD19-depleted stem cell transplant. The receptors derive from a male patient younger than 18 who had a stem cell transplant for acute myeloid leukemia, so the T cells may come from the graft donor.

The chain is built from TRBV4-2 and TRBJ1-5, with D perhaps TRBD1 (6 bases). Between the trimmed V and J ends, which lost 0 bases and 9 bases, there was a span of 9 bases. Germline values: CDR1 LGHNA, CDR2 YNFKEQ. This CDR3 has 13 residues. The CDR3, as DNA: TGTGCCAGCAGCCAAGACGAGGGGGGGCCCCAGCATTTT. This sequence encodes CASSQDEGGPQHF.

This chain connects TRBV7-9 to TRBJ2-7; D is unclear. The CDR3 length is 13 residues. Germline loops: CDR1 SEHNR, CDR2 FQNEAQ (reference sequence). Trimming stripped 0 bases from V and 6 bases from J, with 9 bases between. CDR3 sequence (DNA): TGTGCCAGCAGCTTAGCGGTTCTTGGCGAGCAGTACTTC. This codes for CASSLAVLGEQYF.

The chain is built from TRBV7-9 and TRBJ2-1; TRBD2 might be the D (5 bases). The ends were cut back, 2 bases at V and 3 bases at J, with 8 bases in the middle. CDR3 size: 14 residues. The V gene's germline CDR1 is SEHNR and CDR2 FQNEAQ (reference sequence). The CDR3, as DNA: TGTGCCAGCAGCTTAAAGCGGAACTACAATGAGCAGTTCTTC. It codes for CASSLKRNYNEQFF.

The CDR3 protein is CSAWTGQNQETQYF. Written as DNA, the CDR3 is TGCAGTGCTTGGACAGGTCAAAACCAAGAGACCCAGTACTTC. The chain is built from TRBV20-1 and TRBJ2-5, with 7 bases that match TRBD1. The junction had 6 bases not matched to a gene; V was cut back by 5 bases and J by 0 bases. The CDR3 consists of 14 residues. Germline V CDR1 and CDR2: DFQATT, SNEGSKA (reference sequence).

This clonotype was observed a handful of times. The rearrangement links TRBV12-3 or TRBV12-4 to TRBJ2-7, with 9 bases matching TRBD2. The CDR3 runs 14 residues. V lost 1 base, J lost 6 bases, and 4 bases stayed unmatched. DNA for the CDR3: TGTGCCAGCAGTTTAGAGACTAGCGGAGGCGAGCAGTACTTC. It specifies CASSLETSGGEQYF.

This clonotype was picked up a small number of times. The chain carries TRBV4-3 and TRBJ1-2; tentatively, D is TRBD1 (5 bases). Germline CDR1 and CDR2: LGHNA and YSLEER. V was clipped by 2 bases and J by 4 bases, with 17 bases between them. CDR3 length equals 16 residues. CDR3 bases: TGCGCCAGCAGCCAAAATACGGGACTGATAATCTATGGCTACACCTTC. Encoded protein: CASSQNTGLIIYGYTF.

This clonotype has only a few counts. The V call is TRBV7-3, the J call TRBJ1-2; D is perhaps TRBD1 (6 bases). The CDR3 is 14 residues long. In germline, CDR1 is SGHTA, CDR2 FQGTGA. Trimming took off 4 bases at V and 8 bases at J, with 17 bases between the two ends. CDR3 loop: CASSSGQRPIGYTF. For the CDR3, the DNA is TGTGCCAGCAGCTCCGGACAGCGCCCTATAGGCTACACCTTC.

The chain couples TRBV20-1 to TRBJ2-5; possible D gene TRBD1, 5 bases. V shed 5 bases and J shed 2 bases, with 15 bases lying between them. CDR3 length: 14 residues. CDR1 is DFQATT and CDR2 is SNEGSKA in the germline V gene (reference sequence). The CDR3 region is CSASQWGSQETQYF. The CDR3 bases are TGCAGTGCTTCACAGTGGGGCTCGCAAGAGACCCAGTACTTC.

The V and J genes are TRBV20-1 and TRBJ2-5; 7 bases map to TRBD2. Germline loops: CDR1 DFQATT, CDR2 SNEGSKA (reference sequence). The CDR3 totals 14 residues. V dropped 5 bases and J dropped 5; count of bases not matched to a gene: 11. CDR3 residues: CSAYLPTSEETQYF. As DNA, the CDR3 is TGCAGTGCTTACCTCCCAACTAGCGAGGAGACCCAGTACTTC.

V is TRBV7-9 and J is TRBJ2-5; the match to TRBD2 covers 11 bases. Unmatched junction bases numbered 5, after V lost 0 bases and J lost 5 bases. The CDR3 sequence is 16 residues long. CDR1 is SEHNR, CDR2 FQNEAQ, per germline (reference sequence). Written as DNA, the CDR3 is TGTGCCAGCAGCTTAGCGACTACTAGCGGGAGTGAGACCCAGTACTTC. Translation gives CASSLATTSGSETQYF. Using reference TRBV7-9 and TRBJ2-5 for the parts outside the CDR3, the full variable domain is DTGVSQNPRHKITKRGQNVTFRCDPISEHNRLYWYRQTLGQGPEFLTYFQNEAQLEKSRLLSDRFSAERPKGSFSTLEIQRTEQGDSAMYLCASSLATTSGSETQYFGPGTRLLVL.

This clonotype was observed a few times. The genes are TRBV7-3 and TRBJ2-2; no reliable D call. V was clipped by 2 bases and J by 7 bases, with 8 bases between them. The CDR3 loop spans 13 amino acids. From germline, CDR1 is SGHTA and CDR2 FQGTGA. CDR3 sequence: CASSLPPGGELFF. Here the CDR3 DNA reads TGTGCCAGCAGCTTACCGCCAGGCGGGGAGCTGTTTTTT.

There are a few counts of this clonotype. This chain joins TRBV7-9 and TRBJ2-7; 7 nucleotides match TRBD1. This CDR3 is built from 16 residues. V shed 5 bases, J shed 3 bases, and the junction held 13 bases outside the gene matches. Germline V gene lookup returns CDR1 SEHNR and CDR2 FQNEAQ (reference sequence). This CDR3 is CASSPMSPGQSYEQYF. The CDR3 region has the DNA TGTGCCAGCAGCCCGATGTCCCCGGGACAGAGCTACGAGCAGTACTTC. Combining the CDR3 with reference TRBV7-9 and TRBJ2-7 gives the whole variable domain DTGVSQNPRHKITKRGQNVTFRCDPISEHNRLYWYRQTLGQGPEFLTYFQNEAQLEKSRLLSDRFSAERPKGSFSTLEIQRTEQGDSAMYLCASSPMSPGQSYEQYFGPGTRLTVT.

This rearrangement joins TRBV19 to TRBJ2-1; TRBD2 agrees at 10 bases. Losses at the gene ends were 0 bases for V and 8 bases for J; bases not matched to a gene: 10. The length of the CDR3 is 17 residues. CDR1 LNHDA and CDR2 SQIVND come from the germline V gene (reference sequence). The CDR3 sequence: CASSIERRLAGAHEQFF. CDR3 nucleotide sequence: TGTGCCAGTAGTATAGAACGTCGGCTAGCGGGAGCACATGAGCAGTTCTTC.

This clonotype has at least ten counts. The genes are TRBV29-1 and TRBJ2-2; TRBD2 might be the D (5 bases). The V and J ends lost 6 bases and 0 bases respectively, with 17 bases between them. CDR3 length: 16 amino acids. Looked up from germline, CDR1 is SQVTM and CDR2 is ANQGSEA. CDR3 protein: CSVRDWLASNTGELFF. The CDR3 coding sequence is TGCAGCGTGAGGGATTGGCTAGCCTCGAACACCGGGGAGCTGTTTTTT.

This clonotype appeared a few times. The chain has TRBV14 and TRBJ2-1, with a possible D match to TRBD2 (7 bases). The CDR3 covers 16 residues. CDR1 is SGHDN, CDR2 FVKESK, per germline. V lost 3 bases to trimming and J lost 4 bases, with 16 bases between them. In nucleotides, the CDR3 is TGTGCCAGCAGCCAGATAGGGGGGGGCCCTTACAATGAGCAGTTCTTC. Amino acids: CASSQIGGGPYNEQFF. Based on the CDR3 plus reference TRBV14 and TRBJ2-1, the full variable domain is EAGVTQFPSHSVIEKGQTVTLRCDPISGHDNLYWYRRVMGKEIKFLLHFVKESKQDESGMPNNRFLAERTGGTYSTLKVQPAELEDSGVYFCASSQIGGGPYNEQFFGPGTRLTVL.

The rearrangement uses TRBV7-8 and TRBJ2-5; 10 bases are a match to TRBD1. The CDR3 runs to 15 residues. The V gene's germline CDR1 is SGHVS and CDR2 FQNEAQ. V lost 5 bases to trimming and J lost 4 bases; unmatched junction nucleotides: 7. The CDR3 spells CASSPGTGALETQYF. CDR3 nucleotides: TGTGCCAGCAGCCCCGGGACAGGGGCGTTAGAGACCCAGTACTTC.

The chain has TRBV28 and TRBJ2-7; the match to TRBD1 covers 9 bases. V trimming: 6 bases; J trimming: 5 bases; junction bases outside the gene matches: 8. The CDR3 extends over 14 amino acids. From germline, CDR1 is MDHEN and CDR2 SYDVKM. This CDR3 reads CASSTSDRGNEQYF. The CDR3 bases are TGTGCCAGCAGCACCTCGGACAGGGGAAACGAGCAGTACTTC.